The rows below give T cell receptor beta chains drawn from one sample of a study of control samples from healthy donors and cancer patients. Data came from immunoSEQ multiplex PCR; TCRdb stores just in-frame clones and leaves some out. The sample yields some 100,000 clones, approximately 90% seen once. Sequencing used blood. These receptors were collected from a woman in her forties or fifties in good health. Both conserved end residues are part of each CDR3. The D gene is left open where the match is weak. Rows may omit the clone size; those that give it use once, few, many or a size class.

.	TRBV20-1	.	TRBJ2-3	11	CSAPDHDTQYF	TGCAGTGCCCCGGACCATGATACGCAGTATTTT
.	TRBV7-2	.	TRBJ2-3	13	CASSSTLLGAQYF	TGTGCCAGCAGCTCTACTCTGCTAGGCGCGCAGTATTTT
.	TRBV19	.	TRBJ1-5	13	CASSNWGAKPQHF	TGTGCCAGTAGTAATTGGGGGGCGAAGCCCCAGCATTTT
.	TRBV7-9	.	TRBJ1-2	14	CASIAFTVRGGYTF	TGTGCCAGCATCGCATTCACCGTCCGGGGTGGCTACACCTTC
.	TRBV11-3	TRBD2	TRBJ2-3	16	CASSPKGLAGGYTQYF	TGTGCCAGCAGCCCTAAGGGACTAGCGGGAGGATATACGCAGTATTTT
.	TRBV6-6	.	TRBJ2-7	14	CASTPPGSSYEQYF	TGTGCCAGCACTCCCCCGGGAAGCTCCTACGAGCAGTACTTC
.	TRBV4-1	.	TRBJ2-1	15	CASSQDEISHNEQFF	TGCGCCAGCAGCCAAGATGAGATTTCCCACAATGAGCAGTTCTTC
.	TRBV15	.	TRBJ1-5	13	CATSARAFEPQHF	TGTGCCACCAGCGCCCGAGCCTTTGAGCCCCAGCATTTT
many	TRBV6-5	TRBD1	TRBJ1-2	14	CASRQGQESYGYTF	TGTGCCAGCAGACAGGGACAGGAGTCCTATGGCTACACCTTC
.	TRBV23-1	.	TRBJ1-5	13	CASTTESNQPQHF	TGCGCCAGCACCACGGAATCCAATCAGCCCCAGCATTTT
.	TRBV6-5	.	TRBJ2-1	13	CASSYSVSNEQFF	TGTGCCAGCAGTTACTCTGTGAGTAATGAGCAGTTCTTC
.	TRBV3-1/TRBV3-2	TRBD2	TRBJ2-7	16	CASSSGRTSGVYEQYF	TGTGCCAGCAGCTCCGGACGGACTAGCGGGGTGTACGAGCAGTACTTC
.	TRBV3-1/TRBV3-2	.	TRBJ2-6	14	CASSQGDGTNVLTF	TGTGCCAGCAGCCAAGGCGATGGGACCAACGTCCTGACTTTC
.	TRBV10-1	.	TRBJ2-1	14	CASSEWGVNNEQFF	TGCGCCAGCAGTGAGTGGGGGGTCAACAATGAGCAGTTCTTC
.	TRBV7-9	TRBD1	TRBJ1-2	16	CASSFWEGARISGYTF	TGTGCCAGCAGCTTCTGGGAGGGGGCGCGTATTAGTGGCTACACCTTC
.	TRBV5-1	TRBD2	TRBJ2-6	18	CASSPREVGGLGANVLTF	TGCGCCAGCAGCCCTAGGGAGGTGGGAGGGCTTGGGGCCAACGTCCTGACTTTC
few	TRBV6-2/TRBV6-3	.	TRBJ1-5	16	CASSPSFDRIHQPQHF	TGTGCCAGCAGTCCCTCCTTCGACAGGATACATCAGCCCCAGCATTTT
.	TRBV30	.	TRBJ2-3	13	CACGGGAEDTQYF	TGTGCCTGTGGTGGGGGGGCGGAAGATACGCAGTATTTT
.	TRBV5-6	TRBD1	TRBJ1-6	18	CASSLSVSRGLVGSPLHF	TGTGCCAGCAGCTTGTCAGTAAGTAGGGGGCTCGTGGGTTCACCCCTCCACTTT
.	TRBV2	.	TRBJ1-2	14	CASIRTTLGYGYTF	TGTGCCAGCATACGGACGACTCTTGGGTATGGCTACACCTTC
.	TRBV5-6	.	TRBJ2-1	14	CASSHPTAYNEQFF	TGTGCCAGCAGCCACCCGACAGCCTACAATGAGCAGTTCTTC
.	TRBV12-3/TRBV12-4	TRBD1	TRBJ2-5	12	CASTQGEVSQYF	TGTGCCAGCACCCAGGGGGAAGTCAGCCAGTACTTC